This T cell receptor (beta chain) is from a study of blood T cell repertoires in COVID-19. Across the study: The United States, Italy and Spain supplied acute and convalescent COVID-19 samples. The analysed material was cDNA or gDNA that came from T cells, B-cell-depleted T cells, or PBMCs.

With 6 bases clipped from V and 2 bases from J, the junction kept 19 bases outside the gene matches. Germline CDR1 reads MNHNY; CDR2 reads SVGAGI (reference sequence). The CDR3 covers 18 residues. Methods used by the authors: Estimated nucleated cell counts came from reference gene primer amplification. TCRdb's copy holds only in-frame clones and misses some; the assay was immunoSEQ multiplex PCR. That table is the source of V, J and clone size, and D and trimming were worked out from the DNA. The profile shows 150,000 to 200,000 clones, approximately 86% of them singletons. The chain has TRBV6-6 and TRBJ2-7; the match to TRBD2 covers 7 bases. The sequenced material came from peripheral blood. The origin of this receptor is a man in his 70s with acute or convalescent COVID-19. The CDR3 coding sequence is TGTGCCAGCAGCCGAAAAACATCCAGCGGGGCCTTCCCCTACGAGCAGTACTTC. It translates to CASSRKTSSGAFPYEQYF.